This T cell receptor (beta chain) was identified in a study of identical twins. This CDR3 is built from 15 residues. V was clipped by 4 bases and J by 5 bases; unmatched bases: 3. From germline, CDR1 is ENHRY and CDR2 SYGVKD. A universal primer site was created by template switching, with the cDNA bearing unique molecular identifiers. TCRdb passed the 5' RACE reads through MiXCR, listing each CDR3 protein once. The sample lists just under 550,000 distinct CDR3 sequences; roughly 15% were seen once. Of note for this clonotype: Its target is not known.

Findings of the study overall: Zero-insertion results could be subject to partial confounding by invariant MAIT and iNKT cells. Fewer insertions marked abundant cord blood beta clonotypes; young adult naive trended weakly, memory not at all. Out-of-frame alpha sequences shared by twins were enriched for low generation probability.

The data also belong to a second study, concerning yellow fever vaccine responses in identical twins.

The chain uses TRBV10-3 and TRBJ2-2, with 11 nucleotides matching TRBD2. The sequenced sample consisted of CD4+ T cells sorted from blood. This clonotype was obtained from a woman aged 18-30 years in good health. Here the CDR3 reads CAISATSGKTGELFF. The DNA of the CDR3 is TGTGCCATCAGTGCGACTAGCGGGAAGACCGGGGAGCTGTTTTTT.